In this sample, the clone carrying this T cell receptor (beta chain) turned up many times. Its cognate antigen is unknown. The data belong to a study of T cells in Graves' hyperthyroidism and ophthalmopathy. Across the study: Peripheral blood was acquired at first diagnosis, ahead of any therapy whatsoever. Study-wide results and caveats: Blood shared most expanded thyroid clonotypes above 0.001.

The CDR3 totals 16 residues. J was trimmed by 6 bases and V by 4 bases; bases with no gene match: 9. Per germline, CDR1 SGHVS and CDR2 FQNEAQ. RNA transcripts served as the template for amplifying TCR beta CDR3 regions. The TCR CDR3 was amplified in a first-round RT-PCR using the HTBI primer set. TCRdb recomputed calls from the multiplex PCR reads with MiXCR, one row per CDR3 protein. The table records about 570,000 distinct CDR3 sequences, 14% of them present only once. The J gene is TRBJ2-1, the V gene TRBV7-8; the match to TRBD2 covers 10 bases. Input material: blood. This receptor was identified in a woman between 35 and 50 years old with Graves' hyperthyroidism. CDR3 DNA sequence: TGTGCCAGCAGCTCAGGAGCGGGAGGGTACCCCAATGAGCAGTTCTTC. This sequence encodes CASSSGAGGYPNEQFF.